This TCR beta chain was sequenced during a study of blood T cell repertoires in COVID-19. At the level of the study: The cDNA or gDNA used as material had been derived from T cells, B-cell-depleted T cells, or PBMCs.

From germline, CDR1 is MNHEY and CDR2 SVGAGI. The J segment lost 6 bases and the V segment lost 7 bases, leaving 8 bases of the junction unmatched. The CDR3 loop spans 14 amino acids. Under the authors' procedure: Scientists estimated how many nucleated cells there were by amplifying reference gene primers. Produced via immunoSEQ multiplex PCR; TCRdb's table is partial and in-frame only. From that table come the V and J calls and clone size; the DNA was used to work out D and trimming. The table lists 200,000 or so clones, roughly 85% of them singletons. Sequenced sample: peripheral blood. The receptor comes from a man in his 60s with acute or convalescent COVID-19. This sequence joins TRBV6-5 and TRBJ2-1, with 8 bases identical to TRBD1. The CDR3 coding sequence is TGTGCCAGCACACACAGGGGGGTCGGCAATGAGCAGTTCTTC. It specifies CASTHRGVGNEQFF.